Each of the 27 T cell receptor beta chains below was sequenced from the same sample in a study of vaccination and CD4 T cells after COVID-19 (dated by TCRdb to between 2022 and 2023). Libraries were made using PCR. Sequencer: Illumina iSeq 100. DNA from cultured CD4+ T cells was subjected to TCR sequencing with the Oncomine TCR Beta short-read assay at the Johns Hopkins FTIC core. TCRdb reran the public reads through fastp at Q25 and MiXCR, keeping productive beta chains. Identical CDR3 protein sequences are pooled into one entry, listed with their most common genes and DNA. The sample yields some 7,400 distinct CDR3 sequences; roughly 29% were counted once. The ten largest clones capture around 24% of the sample. No antigen has been identified for these receptors. Reading the label with the study, this specimen's treatment or condition is: 10-day PBMC culture with coronavirus spike peptide pools or control peptides (ViraFEST assay). CD4+ T cells from unexposed donors were collected before the COVID-19 pandemic (2011-2018).

Sequences were obtained from CD4+ T cells from blood, cultured in vitro. The receptors shown here come from a human donor in good health.

The chain links TRBV7-8 to TRBJ1-5; a weak D match, TRBD1 (5 bases). Trimming removed 5 bases at V and 4 bases at J, with 12 bases between. The CDR3 consists of 14 residues. CDR1 is SGHVS and CDR2 is FQNEAQ in the germline V gene. The CDR3 region is CASSLRPGNQPQHF. CDR3 nucleotide sequence: TGTGCCAGCAGCCTTAGACCAGGGAATCAGCCCCAGCATTTT.

This clonotype was picked up a small number of times. The chain is built from TRBV7-9 and TRBJ1-6; TRBD1 matches at 9 bases. V trimming: 2 bases; J trimming: 7 bases; junction bases outside the gene matches: 6. CDR3 length: 16 amino acids. CDR1 SEHNR and CDR2 FQNEAQ come from the germline V gene (reference sequence). The DNA of the CDR3 is TGTGCCAGCAGCTTAAGGGGGGGACAGGGAAATTCACCCCTCCACTTT. Translating gives CASSLRGGQGNSPLHF.

This chain connects TRBV20-1 to TRBJ1-4, with 7 bases identical to TRBD1. The V segment lost 5 bases and the J segment 7 bases; nucleotides outside the gene matches: 10. This CDR3 is built from 14 residues. Germline-derived CDR1 and CDR2 are DFQATT and SNEGSKA (reference sequence). The CDR3 loop reads CSAHRGAFGEKLFF. In nucleotides, the CDR3 is TGCAGTGCTCACAGGGGAGCGTTTGGTGAAAAACTGTTTTTT.

The DNA of the CDR3 is TGCAGTGCTAACCGGGACTCAGAAAACATTCAGTACTTC. Translation: CSANRDSENIQYF. The V and J genes are TRBV20-1 and TRBJ2-4; weak D call: TRBD2 (6 bases). The CDR3 is made up of 13 amino acids. CDR1 DFQATT and CDR2 SNEGSKA come from the germline V gene (reference sequence). V was shortened by 4 bases and J by 5 bases, with 12 bases between the two germline ends.

This sequence joins TRBV6-2 or TRBV6-3 and TRBJ2-3; a weak D match, TRBD2 (6 bases). Germline V gene lookup returns CDR1 MNHEY and CDR2 SVGEGT. The CDR3 has 12 residues. V was cut by 7 bases and J by 3 bases, with 8 bases left in between. The CDR3 coding sequence is TGTGCCAGCACGGAGGGGACAGATACGCAGTATTTT. Translation: CASTEGTDTQYF.

This clonotype was observed a few times. This sequence joins TRBV6-4 and TRBJ2-3; perhaps TRBD2 as D (5 bases). The CDR3 runs to 15 residues. The V gene lost 3 bases and the J gene lost 1 base, with 11 bases spanning the gap. CDR1 is MRHNA and CDR2 is SNTAGT in the germline V gene. CDR3 loop: CASSEEKGGTDTQYF. CDR3 DNA: TGTGCCAGCAGTGAAGAGAAGGGAGGCACAGATACGCAGTATTTT.

The CDR3: CASSIAGRIGVNYGYTF. The CDR3 nucleotides read TGTGCCAGTAGCATTGCGGGCCGGATAGGAGTAAACTATGGCTACACCTTC. The rearrangement links TRBV19 to TRBJ1-2; D is unresolved. The V gene lost 6 bases and the J gene lost 2 bases, with 22 bases spanning the gap. The CDR3 sequence is 17 residues long. Per germline, CDR1 LNHDA and CDR2 SQIVND (reference sequence).

This clonotype was seen a handful of times. The rearrangement joins TRBV6-1 to TRBJ2-7; a weak D match, TRBD2 (6 bases). The germline V gene has CDR1 MNHNS and CDR2 SASEGT. The germline V and J ends were trimmed by 6 bases and 0 bases, with 18 bases remaining between them. The CDR3 covers 16 residues. The CDR3 sequence is CASRGSGLPSSYEQYF. CDR3 DNA sequence: TGTGCCAGCAGGGGAAGCGGACTACCGAGCTCCTACGAGCAGTACTTC.

The V and J genes are TRBV1 and TRBJ2-2. TRBV1 is designated a pseudogene. There are 14 residues in the CDR3. CDR3 sequence reads: CTSSQVIIGGELFF. The CDR3 DNA sequence: TGCACCAGCAGCCAAGTCATCATCGGCGGGGAGCTGTTTTTT.

V usage is TRBV27 and J usage is TRBJ2-7; tentatively, D is TRBD1 (6 bases). This CDR3 is built from 15 residues. The V end was cut by 1 base, the J end by 4 bases, with 14 bases between. Germline-derived CDR1 and CDR2 are MNHEY and SMNVEV (reference sequence). CDR3: CASSLLGVRGYEQYF. In DNA, the CDR3 is TGTGCCAGCAGTTTATTAGGTGTCAGGGGATACGAGCAGTACTTC.

V usage is TRBV7-9 and J usage is TRBJ1-5; 9 bases match TRBD1. V shed 4 bases, J shed 0 bases, and the junction held 7 bases outside the gene matches. The CDR3 spans 17 residues. The germline CDR1 and CDR2 sequences are SEHNR and FQNEAQ (reference sequence). Written as DNA, the CDR3 is TGTGCCAGCAGCTCCTTGACAGGGGGATATAGCAATCAGCCCCAGCATTTT. Translation: CASSSLTGGYSNQPQHF.

The J gene is TRBJ1-5, the V gene TRBV20-1; D not certain. V was trimmed by 0 bases and J by 6 bases, leaving 9 bases between them. The CDR3 is 13 residues long. Germline-derived CDR1 and CDR2 are DFQATT and SNEGSKA (reference sequence). CDR3: CSARDSLPQPQHF. The CDR3, as DNA: TGCAGTGCTAGAGATAGTCTCCCTCAGCCCCAGCATTTT.

The chain combines TRBV5-1 with TRBJ2-7; TRBD1 matches at 7 bases. CDR3 length: 13 amino acids. From germline, CDR1 is SGHRS and CDR2 YFSETQ. V was pared by 3 bases and J by 1 base, with 1 base of the junction left unmatched. The CDR3 coding sequence is TGCGCCAGCAGCTGGACAGGTTCCTACGAGCAGTACTTC. It codes for CASSWTGSYEQYF.

The chain couples TRBV7-9 to TRBJ1-1, with a tentative D call TRBD1 (5 bases). This CDR3 is built from 14 residues. Per the germline V gene, CDR1 is SEHNR and CDR2 is FQNEAQ (reference sequence). Trimming pared 1 base from V and 1 base from J, leaving 7 bases between. The CDR3 reads CASSLGQGNTEAFF. In nucleotides, the CDR3 is TGTGCCAGCAGCTTAGGGCAGGGGAACACTGAAGCTTTCTTT.

V usage is TRBV6-1 and J usage is TRBJ1-1, with D possibly matching TRBD1 (6 bases). V was cut by 5 bases and J by 8 bases, with 21 bases left in between. Germline V CDR1 and CDR2: MNHNS, SASEGT. The CDR3 extends over 15 amino acids. This CDR3 is CASSRQTQAQGEAFF. DNA of the CDR3: TGTGCCAGCAGTAGACAGACTCAGGCTCAGGGGGAAGCTTTCTTT.

In DNA form, the CDR3 reads TGTGCCAGTAGTATAGGGTGGGACAGGGTATCCCCTGAAGCTTTCTTT. This encodes CASSIGWDRVSPEAFF. V gene TRBV19 combines with J gene TRBJ1-1; 9 bases map to TRBD1. V shed 1 base, J shed 6 bases, and the junction held 9 bases outside the gene matches. CDR1 LNHDA and CDR2 SQIVND come from the germline V gene (reference sequence). The CDR3 totals 16 residues.

This clonotype was detected a few times. The gene calls are TRBV6-5 and TRBJ1-2; 8 nucleotides line up with TRBD1. This CDR3 region has 15 residues. The V and J ends lost 0 bases and 4 bases, in that order; junction bases with no gene match: 4. Germline CDR1 reads MNHEY; CDR2 reads SVGAGI. The CDR3 loop reads CASSYSGQDPYGYTF. Here the CDR3 DNA reads TGTGCCAGCAGTTACTCGGGACAGGATCCCTATGGCTACACCTTC.

The CDR3 coding sequence is TGTGCCAGCAGCTTAATCGTGAGCCTCGGCGACTATGGCTACACCTTC. Translating gives CASSLIVSLGDYGYTF. This sequence joins TRBV7-8 and TRBJ1-2; D is ambiguous. Looked up from germline, CDR1 is SGHVS and CDR2 is FQNEAQ. Trimming took 2 bases from V and 3 from J, leaving 16 bases between them. The CDR3 length is 16 residues.

This clonotype appeared a few times. The rearrangement links TRBV6-1 to TRBJ2-7; 7 bases map to TRBD1. Germline-derived CDR1 and CDR2 are MNHNS and SASEGT. CDR3 size: 14 residues. With 5 bases clipped from V and 1 base from J, the junction kept 5 bases outside the gene matches. The CDR3 DNA reads TGTGCCAGCAGTCGGACAGGCCATTCCTACGAGCAGTACTTC. Its protein is CASSRTGHSYEQYF.

This clonotype showed up just a few times. This sequence joins TRBV10-1 and TRBJ2-1; D is perhaps TRBD1 or TRBD2 (5 bases each). Germline CDR1 and CDR2: WNHNN and SYGVQD (reference sequence). This CDR3 region has 12 residues. V lost 2 bases and J 13 bases, leaving 12 bases between the germline ends. CDR3 nucleotide sequence: TGCGCCAGCAGTGAGGAGGGGCGGCCACAGTTCTTC. Its protein is CASSEEGRPQFF.

J is TRBJ1-2 and V is TRBV4-1, with D possibly matching TRBD1 (6 bases). Trimming cost V 3 bases and J 8 bases, with 31 bases left between them. The germline CDR1 and CDR2 sequences are MGHRA and YSYEKL. The CDR3 has 19 residues. Written as DNA, the CDR3 is TGCGCCAGCAGCCAGGACCCTATTGAGGGGGGGGGAGAATGGAAAGGCTACACCTTC. As protein: CASSQDPIEGGGEWKGYTF.

This clonotype appeared a single time. V gene TRBV14 combines with J gene TRBJ2-7; D is undetermined. From germline, CDR1 is SGHDN and CDR2 FVKESK. V dropped 1 base and J dropped 2 bases, with 9 bases sitting between them. The CDR3 consists of 14 residues. CDR3 DNA: TGTGCCAGCAGCCAAGCACATTCGGCCTACGAGCAGTACTTC. It translates to CASSQAHSAYEQYF.

V usage is TRBV20-1 and J usage is TRBJ2-7; D is possibly TRBD1 (6 bases). The CDR3 runs to 14 residues. The V and J ends lost 6 bases and 2 bases respectively, with 17 bases between them. The germline gives CDR1 DFQATT, CDR2 SNEGSKA (reference sequence). The chain's CDR3 is CSAPRQGSPYEQYF. In nucleotides, the CDR3 is TGCAGTGCCCCCCGGCAGGGGAGCCCCTACGAGCAGTACTTC.

The DNA for the CDR3 is TGTGCCAGCAGCCAATGGAGGGATACGCAGTATTTT. It codes for CASSQWRDTQYF. The rearrangement joins TRBV16 to TRBJ2-3; perhaps TRBD2 as D (5 bases). CDR1 KGHSY and CDR2 FQNENV come from the germline V gene. The CDR3 extends over 12 amino acids. Trimming left V 1 base short and J 6 bases short, with 5 bases between.

The CDR3 region is CASSLVEADQGFGYTF. The CDR3 region has the DNA TGCGCCAGCAGCTTGGTTGAGGCAGACCAGGGGTTCGGCTACACCTTC. The chain has TRBV5-1 and TRBJ1-2; tentative D call: TRBD1 (6 bases). CDR1 and CDR2 (germline): SGHRS, YFSETQ. Between the trimmed V and J ends, which lost 0 bases and 8 bases, there was a span of 20 bases. There are 16 residues in the CDR3.

V and J are TRBV5-6 and TRBJ2-7; the D call may be TRBD1 or TRBD2 (5 bases each). This CDR3 has 15 residues. V lost 2 bases and J lost 5, with 17 bases in between. The germline V gene encodes CDR1 SGHDT and CDR2 YYEEEE. The DNA for the CDR3 is TGTGCCAGCAGCTTCGGCGGGCAGGGTCGGGACGAGCAGTACTTC. Its protein product is CASSFGGQGRDEQYF.

The chain links TRBV2 to TRBJ2-1, with 14 bases fitting TRBD2. Germline V gene lookup returns CDR1 SNHLY and CDR2 FYNNEI. The CDR3 consists of 14 residues. Trimming removed 5 bases from V and 12 bases from J; junction bases left unmatched: 6. CDR3 loop: CASSLGLAGGGQFF. In nucleotides, the CDR3 is TGTGCCAGCAGTCTCGGACTAGCGGGGGGCGGGCAGTTCTTC. Based on the CDR3 plus reference TRBV2 and TRBJ2-1, the full variable domain is EPEVTQTPSHQVTQMGQEVILRCVPISNHLYFYWYRQILGQKVEFLVSFYNNEISEKSEIFDDQFSVERPDGSNFTLKIRSTKLEDSAMYFCASSLGLAGGGQFFGPGTRLTVL.